A selection of T cell receptor beta chains follows, all from one sample in a study of CD8 T cells in ankylosing spondylitis. TCRdb ran MiXCR on the 5' RACE reads and lists one entry per CDR3 protein. Of tens of thousands of distinct CDR3 sequences detected, about 7% appear once; the ten largest clones hold about 8.5%. What was sequenced was blood, either unsorted or a sorted T cell fraction (not recorded which). These receptor sequences come from a female donor with ankylosing spondylitis or in good health (not recorded which). CDR3s include the opening cysteine and the closing phenylalanine or tryptophan. D genes are given only for firm matches. For some rows the clone size is stated as once, few or many, or as a class when expanded; others skip it.

abundance | j_gene | d_gene | v_gene | CDR3nt | CDR3aa
many | TRBJ2-1 | NA | TRBV7-2 | TGTGCCAGCAGCCTTATGGTATCCCTCAATGAGCAGTTCTTC | CASSLMVSLNEQFF
many | TRBJ1-3 | NA | TRBV28 | TGTGCCGCCAACCAGAGGGAGGATGGAAACACCATATATTTT | CAANQREDGNTIYF
many | TRBJ1-1 | TRBD1 | TRBV3-1 | TGTGCCAGCAGCCGGGACAGGCTCACTTCTGAAGCTTTCTTT | CASSRDRLTSEAFF
many | TRBJ2-1 | NA | TRBV9 | TGTGCCAGCAGCCTACGGACATTCGACTACGATGAGCAGTTCTTC | CASSLRTFDYDEQFF
NA | TRBJ1-2 | NA | TRBV6-1 | TGTGCCAGCAGCCGCCAGACGGACATGTACTATGGCTACACCTTC | CASSRQTDMYYGYTF
few | TRBJ2-1 | TRBD2 | TRBV7-2 | TGTGCCAGCAGCTTTGGACTAGTGTACAATGAGCAGTTCTTC | CASSFGLVYNEQFF
many | TRBJ1-1 | NA | TRBV5-1 | TGCGCCAGCAGCCGGGACGGAGAATTGAACACTGAAGCTTTCTTT | CASSRDGELNTEAFF
many | TRBJ2-3 | TRBD2 | TRBV2 | TGTGCCAGCCTTCCGGCTAGCGGGGGGCTGTATACGCAGTATTTT | CASLPASGGLYTQYF
many | TRBJ2-3 | NA | TRBV12-3/TRBV12-4 | TGTGCCAGCAGTTACACAGATACGCAGTATTTT | CASSYTDTQYF
many | TRBJ1-1 | TRBD1 | TRBV4-1 | TGCGCCAGCAGCCGCTACCCACCGGGACAGGGTCCTGAAGCTTTCTTT | CASSRYPPGQGPEAFF
many | TRBJ2-2 | NA | TRBV10-3 | TGTGCCATCGGGGAGGAAGAGACGAACACCGGGGAGCTGTTTTTT | CAIGEEETNTGELFF
few | TRBJ1-1 | NA | TRBV7-2 | TGTGCCAGCAGCCGTCGGACACCGAACACTGAAGCTTTCTTT | CASSRRTPNTEAFF
many | TRBJ2-1 | NA | TRBV5-1 | TGCGCCAGCAGCAAGACGACAGGTAACTCCTACAATGAGCAGTTCTTC | CASSKTTGNSYNEQFF
many | TRBJ2-1 | TRBD2 | TRBV24-1 | TGTGCCACCAGTGATTTTTCTAGCGGCGACAATGAGCAGTTCTTC | CATSDFSSGDNEQFF
few | TRBJ2-5 | TRBD1 | TRBV11-3 | TGTGCCAGCAGCCAGAGGACAGGGTTCGGGTCTAAGGAGACCCAGTACTTC | CASSQRTGFGSKETQYF
many | TRBJ1-4 | TRBD1 | TRBV11-2 | TGTGCCAGCAGCTCTCCCCTCGCAGGGGGGGAAAAACTGTTTTTT | CASSSPLAGGEKLFF
many | TRBJ1-5 | TRBD1 | TRBV12-3/TRBV12-4 | TGTGCCAGCAGTTCCCAGGGGGGTTCGGAGCCCCAGCATTTT | CASSSQGGSEPQHF
many | TRBJ1-6 | TRBD1 | TRBV27 | TGTGCCAGCAGGACAGGGGGGAGCTCCTATAATTCACCCCTCCACTTT | CASRTGGSSYNSPLHF
many | TRBJ2-3 | NA | TRBV2 | TGTGCCAGCAGTGGTGGGAGGTACGGAGATACGCAGTATTTT | CASSGGRYGDTQYF
many | TRBJ1-2 | NA | TRBV27 | TGTGCCAGCAGTTTAGGGGCCGGCGGATATGGCTACACCTTC | CASSLGAGGYGYTF
many | TRBJ2-4 | TRBD1 | TRBV20-1 | TGCAGTGCTGATGACATCCAGACAGGGGCCAAAAACATTCAGTACTTC | CSADDIQTGAKNIQYF
few | TRBJ2-3 | TRBD2 | TRBV4-2 | TGTGCCAGCAGCCAAGATCGGAGCGGGGGGGCGCCGACAGATACGCAGTATTTT | CASSQDRSGGAPTDTQYF
many | TRBJ1-4 | TRBD1 | TRBV5-1 | TGCGCCAGCAGCTGGGGGACAGGGAGGAGGGAAAAACTGTTTTTT | CASSWGTGRREKLFF
many | TRBJ1-1 | TRBD1 | TRBV29-1 | TGCAGCGTTGAAGCCCTACAGGGGGGAGGAACTGAAGCTTTCTTT | CSVEALQGGGTEAFF
many | TRBJ2-1 | NA | TRBV20-1 | TGCAGTGCTAGGGCGCAGTCATGGCAGTTCTTC | CSARAQSWQFF
many | TRBJ1-2 | TRBD1 | TRBV20-1 | TGCAGTGCTAGAAAGGGAGACAGGGGCATTGGCTACACCTTC | CSARKGDRGIGYTF
many | TRBJ1-6 | NA | TRBV3-1 | TGTGCCAGCAGCCAAGTTGGACCATATTCACCCCTCCACTTT | CASSQVGPYSPLHF
few | TRBJ2-3 | TRBD2 | TRBV20-1 | TGCTGTGCTAGAGTTAACGATGCGGGGAGGGGTGCAGATACGCAGTATTTT | CCARVNDAGRGADTQYF
many | TRBJ2-3 | NA | TRBV28 | TGTGCCAGCAGTTTGGAACAGGGCGGAGATACGCAGTATTTT | CASSLEQGGDTQYF
few | TRBJ2-2 | NA | TRBV20-1 | TGCAGTGCTAGAGATCACAGGGAGAGGGGCACCGGGGAGCTGTTTTTT | CSARDHRERGTGELFF